The 8 T cell receptor beta chains given below trace back to one sample, sequenced in a study of OX40 agonist ivuxolimab in advanced cancers. Data came from immunoSEQ multiplex PCR; TCRdb stores just in-frame clones and leaves some out. This table has 92,000 or so clones, 85% to 90% appearing once. The sequencing used CD4+ or CD8+ T cells sorted from blood, collected in a trial of the OX40 agonist ivuxolimab. These receptors all stem from an adult with an advanced solid tumor such as melanoma, head and neck, liver or kidney cancer.

The chain employs TRBV27 and TRBJ1-1, with 12 bases that match TRBD1. The CDR3 covers 13 residues. CDR1 and CDR2 (germline): MNHEY, SMNVEV (reference sequence). V lost 6 bases and J lost 5; bases outside the gene matches: 1. The CDR3 DNA reads TGTGCCAGCAGGGGACAGGGGGCGACTGAAGCTTTCTTT. This translates into CASRGQGATEAFF.

The chain employs TRBV5-6 and TRBJ2-7, with a tentative D call TRBD2 (5 bases). Per the germline V gene, CDR1 is SGHDT and CDR2 is YYEEEE. V was clipped by 4 bases and J by 4 bases, with 18 bases between them. This CDR3 has 15 residues. The CDR3: CASSPRATRGYEQYF. CDR3 DNA sequence: TGTGCCAGCAGCCCGAGGGCGACTCGGGGTTACGAGCAGTACTTC.

The J gene is TRBJ1-2, the V gene TRBV20-1; D is uncertain. Germline V gene lookup returns CDR1 DFQATT and CDR2 SNEGSKA (reference sequence). Trimming removed 3 bases from V and 6 bases from J, with 5 bases in between. This CDR3 has 10 amino acids. This CDR3 is CSARQNGYTF. The CDR3 DNA reads TGCAGTGCTAGGCAGAATGGCTACACCTTC.

V is TRBV5-1 and J is TRBJ2-7; 12 bases map to TRBD2. The CDR3 has 15 amino acids. V lost 4 bases and J lost 2; bases outside the gene matches: 4. Germline CDR1 reads SGHRS; CDR2 reads YFSETQ. The CDR3 sequence: CASSRTSGEAYEQYF. The CDR3 DNA is TGCGCCAGCAGCCGGACTAGCGGGGAAGCCTACGAGCAGTACTTC.

This clone was recorded once. The chain combines TRBV28 with TRBJ2-5, with TRBD1 as a possible D gene (6 bases). V was pared by 2 bases and J by 12 bases, with 16 bases between. The CDR3 has 13 residues. Germline V gene sequence: CDR1 MDHEN, CDR2 SYDVKM. CDR3 in amino acids: CASSLPLDGGKYF. CDR3 DNA: TGTGCCAGCAGTTTACCGTTAGATGGGGGCAAGTACTTC.

V is TRBV7-6 and J is TRBJ1-6; 7 bases fit TRBD1. The V gene end was trimmed by 1 base and the J gene end by 7 bases; junction bases not matched to a gene: 7. The CDR3 consists of 16 residues. Germline CDR1 SGHVS, CDR2 FNYEAQ. The CDR3 is CASSLVRDSRNSPLHF. The CDR3 DNA reads as TGTGCCAGCAGCTTAGTGCGGGACAGCAGAAATTCACCCCTCCACTTT.

Concerning this clone: The sample holds other DNA sequences that translate to the same CDR3. The rearrangement uses TRBV7-9 and TRBJ2-7; TRBD2 aligns across 7 bases. V shed 1 base and J 2 bases; nucleotides not matched to a gene: 5. Germline values: CDR1 SEHNR, CDR2 FQNEAQ (reference sequence). The CDR3 extends over 15 amino acids. The DNA for the CDR3 is TGTGCCAGCAGCTTAGTCCCTAGCGGTACCTACGAGCAGTACTTC. Translation: CASSLVPSGTYEQYF.

The genes are TRBV9 and TRBJ1-4, with D tentatively TRBD1 (5 bases). Germline CDR1 SGDLS, CDR2 YYNGEE. V gave up 3 bases and J gave up 4 bases, with 13 bases separating them. This CDR3 comprises 15 residues. CDR3 sequence (DNA): TGTGCCAGCAGCGAGGGGAGTATCAATAATGAAAAACTGTTTTTT. Translation gives CASSEGSINNEKLFF.